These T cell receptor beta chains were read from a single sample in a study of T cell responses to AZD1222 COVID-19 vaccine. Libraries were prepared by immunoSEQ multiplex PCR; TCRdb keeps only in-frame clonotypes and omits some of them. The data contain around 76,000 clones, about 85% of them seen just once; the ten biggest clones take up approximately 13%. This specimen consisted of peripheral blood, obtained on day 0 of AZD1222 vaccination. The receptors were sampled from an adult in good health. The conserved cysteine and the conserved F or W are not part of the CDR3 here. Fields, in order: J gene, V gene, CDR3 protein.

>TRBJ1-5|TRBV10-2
ASSGTGYHQPQH
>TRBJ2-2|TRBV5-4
ASSPTGFHTGELF
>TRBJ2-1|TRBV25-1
ASSARGGSKDEQF
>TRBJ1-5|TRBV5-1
FSPQPQH
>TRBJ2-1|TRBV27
ASSFGGSSYNEQF
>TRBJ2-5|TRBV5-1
ASMGPRQETQY
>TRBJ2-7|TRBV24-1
ATSDTQGYGQY
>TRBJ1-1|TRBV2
ASRTGLWNTEAF
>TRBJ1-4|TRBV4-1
ASSQEQGAGEKLF
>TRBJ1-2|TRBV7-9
ASSFSGADGYT
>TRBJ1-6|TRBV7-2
ASSYQSGPANSPLH
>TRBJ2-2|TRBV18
ASSPLSGLNTGELF
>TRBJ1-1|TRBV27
ASSLGIAPRNTEAF
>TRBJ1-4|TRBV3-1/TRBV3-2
ASSSELRGQRF
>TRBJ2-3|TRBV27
ASRGADTQY
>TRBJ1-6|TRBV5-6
ASSLRAEVSPLH
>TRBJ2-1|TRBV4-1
ASSHEGITYNEQF
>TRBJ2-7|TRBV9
ASSVEQGGEQY
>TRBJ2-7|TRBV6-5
ASSYSISGYEQY
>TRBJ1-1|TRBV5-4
ASSFGIAQGHTEAF
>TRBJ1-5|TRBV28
ASTTEYQPQH
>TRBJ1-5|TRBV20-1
SARGLRPQH
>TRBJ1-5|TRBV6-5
ASTDASNQPQH
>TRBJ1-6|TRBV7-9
ASSGGSYNSPLH
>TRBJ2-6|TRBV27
ASSLSGQGSFSVLT
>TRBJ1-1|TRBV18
ASSLGQRGNTEAF
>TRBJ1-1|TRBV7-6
ASRFIREGPNTEAF
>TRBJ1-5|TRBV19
ASSTGTENQPQH
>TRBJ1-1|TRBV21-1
ASSPRGGQGGRNTEAF
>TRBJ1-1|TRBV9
ASSVAEGNTEAF
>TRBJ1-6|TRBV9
ASSVSVSYNSPLH
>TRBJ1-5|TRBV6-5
ASSTTGGYQPQH
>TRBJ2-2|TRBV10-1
ASSEGSGDREHTGELF
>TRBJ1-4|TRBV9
ASSSPSRGREREKLF
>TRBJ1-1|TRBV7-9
ASTSFVGLGGEAF